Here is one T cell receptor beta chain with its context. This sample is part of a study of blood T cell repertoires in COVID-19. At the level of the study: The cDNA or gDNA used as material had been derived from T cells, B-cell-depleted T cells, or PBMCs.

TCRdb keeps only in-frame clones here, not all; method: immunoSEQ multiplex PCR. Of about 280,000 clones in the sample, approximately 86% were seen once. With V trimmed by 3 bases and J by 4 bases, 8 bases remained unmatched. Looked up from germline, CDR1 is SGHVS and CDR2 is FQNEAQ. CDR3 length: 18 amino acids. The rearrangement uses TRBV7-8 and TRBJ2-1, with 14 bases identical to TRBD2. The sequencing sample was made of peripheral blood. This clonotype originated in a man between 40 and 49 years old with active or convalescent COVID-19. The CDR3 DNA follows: TGTGCCAGCAGCTTTCTGGGACTAGCGGGAGTCTCATACAATGAGCAGTTCTTC. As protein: CASSFLGLAGVSYNEQFF.